This T cell receptor (beta chain) was sequenced for a study of blood T cell repertoires in COVID-19. Looking at the study overall: Samples taken during acute and convalescent COVID-19 were collected in the United States, Italy and Spain. From T cells, B-cell-depleted T cells, or PBMCs came the material, which was cDNA or gDNA.

The CDR3 consists of 15 residues. V shed 3 bases and J 5 bases; nucleotides not matched to a gene: 5. CDR1 and CDR2 (germline): SGDLS, YYNGEE. The study drew participants aged about 18 to 89 years from about two dozen US areas. The study assigned cohorts using participant-reported clinical history. Profiled with immunoSEQ multiplex PCR; TCRdb holds only in-frame clones, not every one. The sample consists of over 250,000 clones, roughly 86% of them appearing once. The sequence came from a woman younger than 30 who had recovered from COVID-19. The V and J genes are TRBV9 and TRBJ2-1; 10 nucleotides line up with TRBD2. Sample: PBMCs or T cells enriched from blood (not recorded which). The CDR3 bases are TGTGCCAGCAGCGGACGGACTAGCGGTCACAATGAGCAGTTCTTC. Translating it yields CASSGRTSGHNEQFF.